The 11 T cell receptor beta chains listed next were all sequenced from one sample in a study of blood T cell repertoires in COVID-19 (dated by TCRdb to about 2020). The library was built by means of the immunoSEQ multiplex PCR assay. The immuneACCESS repertoire file appears here via TCRdb, limited to in-frame rearrangements. These files lack a portion of the clones; in checked studies, under half of the deficit traces to unresolved V genes, and the cause of the others is not known. Present in this sample are approximately 200,000 clones, around 80% of which were seen just once. Together, the top ten hold 10% to 15% of the sample. The sequencing input was peripheral blood. Receptors were obtained from a woman aged 80 or over with COVID-19, enrolled during active disease.

The chain uses TRBV19 and TRBJ2-3, with 10 nucleotides matching TRBD2. The CDR3 is made up of 18 amino acids. J lost 1 base, V lost 3 bases, and 10 bases had no gene match. CDR1 and CDR2 from the germline V gene are LNHDA and SQIVND (reference sequence). The CDR3 loop is CASSILSSGRFGTDTQYF. DNA for the CDR3: TGTGCCAGTAGTATTCTGTCTAGCGGGAGATTCGGCACAGATACGCAGTATTTT.

The rearrangement links TRBV9 to TRBJ1-5; 9 bases line up with TRBD1. Germline trimming cut 3 bases from V and 7 bases from J; bases unmatched to any gene: 5. This CDR3 is 14 amino acids long. The germline V gene has CDR1 SGDLS and CDR2 YYNGEE. CDR3 residues: CASSGGTGIQPQHF. In DNA, the CDR3 is TGTGCCAGCAGCGGGGGGACAGGGATCCAGCCCCAGCATTTT.

The J gene is TRBJ1-3, the V gene TRBV3-1 (or the pseudogene TRBV3-2), with TRBD1 matching over 7 bases. This CDR3 region has 15 residues. J lost 0 bases, V lost 4 bases, and 3 bases had no gene match. Germline V lookup: CDR1 LGHDT, CDR2 YNNKEL (reference sequence). The CDR3 loop reads CASSLGTASGNTIYF. For the CDR3, the DNA is TGTGCCAGCAGCCTGGGGACAGCCTCTGGAAACACCATATATTTT.

The chain couples TRBV5-6 to TRBJ1-2; D not resolved. This CDR3 has 13 residues. Trimming took 2 bases from V and 1 from J, leaving 6 bases between them. CDR1 is SGHDT, CDR2 YYEEEE, per germline. CDR3 bases: TGTGCCAGCAGCTTTAACAGTAACTATGGCTACACCTTC. Translation gives CASSFNSNYGYTF.

The CDR3 DNA follows: TGTGCCAGCAGTGCCCCCACGGGACTAGCGGTAGAGCAGTACTTC. Its protein is CASSAPTGLAVEQYF. This rearrangement joins TRBV28 to TRBJ2-7; 11 bases agree with TRBD2. Germline loops: CDR1 MDHEN, CDR2 SYDVKM. CDR3 size: 15 residues. Trimming cost V 5 bases and J 7 bases; bases outside gene matches: 10.

The rearrangement links TRBV24-1 to TRBJ2-1, with 12 bases that match TRBD2. The CDR3 extends over 17 amino acids. Trimming removed 5 bases from V and 4 bases from J; junction bases left unmatched: 8. Per the germline V gene, CDR1 is KGHDR and CDR2 is SFDVKD. CDR3 amino acids: CATSAASGRARYNEQFF. Written as DNA, the CDR3 is TGTGCCACCAGTGCGGCTAGCGGGAGGGCCAGGTACAATGAGCAGTTCTTC.

The chain recombines TRBV28 with TRBJ1-4; D remains unclear. Germline CDR1 is MDHEN and CDR2 is SYDVKM. The CDR3 runs 15 residues. Trimming cost V 3 bases and J 0 bases, with 8 bases left between them. The CDR3 spells CASSFTAATNEKLFF. In DNA form, the CDR3 reads TGTGCCAGCAGTTTCACAGCTGCAACTAATGAAAAACTGTTTTTT.

The chain is built from TRBV4-3 and TRBJ2-7, with D tentatively TRBD1 (5 bases). From germline, CDR1 is LGHNA and CDR2 YSLEER. V was shortened by 6 bases and J by 5 bases, with 17 bases between the two germline ends. This CDR3 region has 14 residues. Here the CDR3 reads CASSPGRGWNEQYF. CDR3 bases: TGCGCCAGCAGTCCCGGTAGGGGTTGGAACGAGCAGTACTTC.

The V and J genes are TRBV9 and TRBJ1-2; 7 positions agree with TRBD1. This CDR3 comprises 13 residues. Unmatched junction bases numbered 8, after V lost 4 bases and J lost 8 bases. The germline CDR1 and CDR2 sequences are SGDLS and YYNGEE. This chain's CDR3 is CASSPGTAGGYTF. DNA for the CDR3: TGTGCCAGCAGCCCCGGGACAGCTGGAGGCTACACCTTC.

The V call is TRBV2, the J call TRBJ2-5; 8 bases are a match to TRBD1. Trimming cost V 6 bases and J 4 bases; bases outside gene matches: 4. In germline, CDR1 is SNHLY, CDR2 FYNNEI. The CDR3 runs to 13 residues. The CDR3 reads CASRTGDLETQYF. The CDR3, as DNA: TGTGCCAGCAGGACAGGGGATTTAGAGACCCAGTACTTC.

This chain's CDR3 is CASSNQRATNEKLFF. DNA of the CDR3: TGTGCCAGCAGCAATCAGAGGGCAACTAATGAAAAACTGTTTTTT. The chain recombines TRBV14 with TRBJ1-4; D ambiguous. V gave up 5 bases and J gave up 0 bases, with 10 bases separating them. The CDR3 loop spans 15 amino acids. The germline V gene encodes CDR1 SGHDN and CDR2 FVKESK.